These T cell receptor beta chains were read from a single sample in a study of blood T cells in healthy people across ages. TCRdb ran MiXCR on the 5' RACE reads and lists one entry per CDR3 protein. In the table there are 1.5 million to 2 million distinct CDR3 sequences, roughly 49% of which are singletons. Sequencing was done on a sample of blood. The source of these receptors is a woman between 40 and 50 years old in good health. CDR3s include the opening cysteine and the closing phenylalanine or tryptophan. Fields, in order: clone size, V gene, D gene, J gene, CDR3 protein, CDR3 DNA. The D gene is left open where the match is weak. Part of the rows lack a size; the others show once, few, many or a class for expanded clones.

-	TRBV10-3	TRBD1	TRBJ2-7	CATGAGQGTYEQYF	TGTGCCACCGGCGCAGGACAGGGGACCTACGAGCAGTACTTC
-	TRBV4-1	-	TRBJ2-1	CASETAVSSYNEQFF	TGCGCCAGCGAGACAGCGGTTAGCTCCTACAATGAGCAGTTCTTC
few	TRBV27	-	TRBJ2-4	CASSDFRDLRIQYF	TGTGCCAGCAGTGACTTCCGGGACCTACGAATTCAGTACTTC
-	TRBV7-3	-	TRBJ2-1	CASSINLHDEQFF	TGTGCCAGCAGCATCAACTTACACGATGAGCAGTTCTTC
-	TRBV4-3	TRBD1	TRBJ1-2	CASSQARTGKSSCYGYTF	TGCGCCAGCAGCCAAGCTAGGACAGGGAAAAGTTCGTGCTATGGCTACACCTTC
-	TRBV7-8	TRBD2	TRBJ2-3	CASSLSGGIDTQYF	TGTGCCAGCAGCCTAAGCGGGGGTATAGATACGCAGTATTTT
few	TRBV6-6	-	TRBJ2-5	CASSYSSADQETQYF	TGTGCCAGCAGTTACTCGAGTGCCGACCAAGAGACCCAGTACTTC
-	TRBV5-1	-	TRBJ2-7	CATTSEGTYEQYF	TGCGCCACGACATCCGAGGGTACCTACGAGCAGTACTTC
-	TRBV6-5	-	TRBJ2-3	CASSPQGSTQYF	TGTGCCAGCAGTCCACAGGGTAGTACGCAGTATTTT
-	TRBV7-9	TRBD1	TRBJ2-1	CASYRDRRYNERFF	TGTGCCAGCTATAGGGACAGAAGGTACAATGAGCGGTTCTTC
-	TRBV14	-	TRBJ2-5	CASSQVGGGFQETQYF	TGTGCCAGCAGCCAAGTTGGAGGGGGGTTCCAAGAGACCCAGTACTTC
-	TRBV6-5	-	TRBJ2-5	CASKEGRQYQETQYF	TGTGCCAGCAAAGAAGGACGCCAGTACCAAGAGACCCAGTACTTC
-	TRBV13	-	TRBJ2-7	CASRNTLSPRNEQYF	TGTGCCAGCAGAAATACCCTATCCCCCAGGAATGAGCAGTACTTC
-	TRBV13	-	TRBJ1-1	CASSLLKQNTEAFF	TGTGCCAGCAGCTTACTCAAACAGAACACTGAAGCTTTCTTT
-	TRBV10-3	-	TRBJ1-5	CAISGLGVQPQHF	TGTGCCATCAGTGGGTTGGGAGTTCAGCCCCAGCATTTT
-	TRBV4-1	TRBD1	TRBJ1-6	CASSQAIPGQKLSSPPHF	TGCGCCAGCAGCCAAGCTATACCGGGACAGAAGTTAAGTTCACCCCCCCACTTT
-	TRBV28	TRBD1	TRBJ2-7	CASSYPGQGPYEQYF	TGTGCCAGCAGTTACCCGGGACAGGGGCCCTACGAGCAGTACTTC
-	TRBV20-1	-	TRBJ2-5	CSVESRVETQYF	TGCAGTGTTGAGAGCAGGGTGGAGACCCAGTACTTC
-	TRBV7-2	TRBD2	TRBJ2-1	CASSLVPTGGGYNEQFF	TGTGCCAGCAGCTTAGTTCCCACCGGGGGGGGATACAATGAGCAGTTCTTC
-	TRBV7-6	-	TRBJ1-2	CASSPRGVFGPKNFDGYTF	TGTGCCAGCAGCCCCCGAGGGGTTTTCGGGCCCAAAAACTTTGATGGCTACACCTTC
few	TRBV4-2	-	TRBJ2-3	CASSQPQISTDTQYF	TGTGCCAGCAGCCAACCCCAGATTAGCACAGATACGCAGTATTTT
-	TRBV3-1	-	TRBJ2-5	CASSQGGRDGRETQYF	TGTGCCAGCAGCCAAGGAGGCAGGGATGGTCGGGAGACCCAGTACTTC
-	TRBV12-3/TRBV12-4	-	TRBJ2-2	CASSLRGAGGELFF	TGTGCCAGCAGTTTACGGGGGGCAGGCGGGGAGCTGTTTTTT
-	TRBV10-3	-	TRBJ2-7	CAISTSGDEQYF	TGTGCCATCAGCACCTCAGGGGACGAGCAGTACTTC
few	TRBV20-1	TRBD2	TRBJ2-1	CSATNLAGALNEQFF	TGCAGTGCCACCAATCTAGCGGGGGCCCTCAATGAGCAGTTCTTC
-	TRBV7-3	TRBD2	TRBJ2-3	CASSLISGGAGDTQYF	TGTGCCAGCAGCTTAATAAGCGGGGGGGCAGGAGATACGCAGTATTTT
-	TRBV7-2	-	TRBJ2-5	CASSFRPTGETQYF	TGTGCCAGCAGCTTTCGACCTACGGGGGAGACCCAGTACTTC
-	TRBV14	-	TRBJ1-1	CASSRQTHTEAFF	TGTGCCAGCAGCCGACAGACCCACACTGAAGCTTTCTTT
-	TRBV9	TRBD1	TRBJ2-7	CASSVGDREDEQYF	TGTGCCAGCAGCGTGGGGGACAGGGAAGACGAGCAGTACTTC
-	TRBV7-7	-	TRBJ2-5	CASSLGGPQGGTQYF	TGTGCTAGCAGCTTAGGAGGGCCCCAGGGGGGGACCCAGTACTTC
-	TRBV28	TRBD2	TRBJ2-5	CASSFGGGARNEQYF	TGTGCCAGCAGTTTCGGCGGGGGGGCGCGTAATGAGCAGTACTTC
few	TRBV6-2/TRBV6-3	-	TRBJ2-1	CASSETGTHPYKQFF	TGTGCCAGCAGCGAGACCGGGACCCATCCCTATAAGCAGTTCTTC
-	TRBV6-6	-	TRBJ2-5	CATGSRRETQYF	TGTGCCACCGGGAGTAGACGAGAGACCCAGTACTTC
-	TRBV7-9	-	TRBJ2-4	CASSLQGGLGEQYF	TGTGCCAGCAGCCTACAAGGGGGTCTAGGAGAGCAGTACTTC
once	TRBV9	TRBD2	TRBJ2-5	CASNYGTSGGETQYF	TGTGCCAGCAACTACGGGACTAGCGGGGGAGAGACCCAGTACTTC
-	TRBV12-3/TRBV12-4	TRBD2	TRBJ2-3	CASSLGRSGGDTQYF	TGTGCCAGCAGCCTGGGGAGAAGCGGGGGAGATACGCAGTATTTT
few	TRBV29-1	-	TRBJ2-3	CSVGLAKDTQYF	TGCAGCGTTGGTCTAGCGAAAGATACGCAGTATTTT
-	TRBV4-3	-	TRBJ1-4	CASSQEGYAEKLFF	TGCGCCAGCAGCCAAGAAGGCTACGCCGAAAAACTGTTTTTT
few	TRBV7-2	-	TRBJ2-3	CASSFPRPTADTQYF	TGTGCCAGCAGCTTCCCCCGACCTACCGCAGATACGCAGTATTTT
-	TRBV7-2	-	TRBJ2-1	CASSLFWGNEQFF	TGTGCCAGCAGCTTATTCTGGGGTAATGAGCAGTTCTTC
-	TRBV24-1	-	TRBJ2-1	CATSETGTHNYNEQFF	TGTGCCACCAGTGAGACCGGGACACATAATTACAATGAGCAGTTCTTC
few	TRBV7-2	-	TRBJ1-2	CASSSSPPGRGYTF	TGTGCCAGCAGCTCATCACCACCAGGGCGTGGCTACACCTTC
-	TRBV4-1	TRBD1	TRBJ2-2	CASSQATGVGTGELFF	TGCGCCAGCAGCCAAGCGACAGGGGTAGGCACCGGGGAGCTGTTTTTT
-	TRBV5-1	-	TRBJ1-4	CASRPGREGEKLFF	TGCGCCAGCAGGCCGGGACGTGAAGGTGAAAAACTGTTTTTT
few	TRBV28	-	TRBJ2-7	CATQTGSYEQYF	TGTGCCACACAGACGGGCTCCTACGAGCAGTACTTC
-	TRBV6-2/TRBV6-3	TRBD1	TRBJ2-5	CASGDDRVFETQYF	TGTGCCAGCGGGGACGACAGGGTCTTTGAGACCCAGTACTTC
-	TRBV7-2	TRBD2	TRBJ2-5	CACSLGSGGRQETQYF	TGTGCCTGCAGCCTAGGTAGCGGGGGGCGCCAAGAGACCCAGTACTTC
few	TRBV6-5	-	TRBJ2-5	CATVGSGQETQYF	TGTGCTACCGTCGGCTCAGGGCAAGAGACCCAGTACTTC
few	TRBV27	-	TRBJ1-1	CASSPSAAKIGTEAFF	TGTGCCAGCAGCCCGTCGGCAGCTAAGATCGGCACTGAAGCTTTCTTT
few	TRBV4-3	TRBD2	TRBJ2-4	CASSQTPVGGGLAKNIQYF	TGCGCCAGCAGCCAAACCCCCGTCGGCGGGGGATTAGCCAAAAACATTCAGTACTTC
few	TRBV7-3	TRBD1	TRBJ2-2	CASRSPGQANTGELFF	TGTGCCAGCAGATCGCCGGGACAGGCGAACACCGGGGAGCTGTTTTTT
-	TRBV2	-	TRBJ2-5	CASSESGGVVETQYF	TGTGCCAGCAGTGAATCAGGAGGGGTGGTTGAGACCCAGTACTTC
-	TRBV6-5	TRBD2	TRBJ2-1	CASRGLAGENYNEQFF	TGTGCCAGCAGGGGACTAGCGGGGGAGAACTACAATGAGCAGTTCTTC
few	TRBV6-5	-	TRBJ2-7	CASSHIWVDTSYEQYF	TGTGCCAGCAGTCACATCTGGGTCGACACATCCTACGAGCAGTACTTC
-	TRBV20-1	TRBD2	TRBJ2-3	CSGWTSGGDTQYF	TGCAGTGGATGGACTAGCGGGGGGGATACGCAGTATTTT